This T cell receptor beta chain was found in a study of blood T cell repertoires in COVID-19. Across the whole study: Both acute and convalescent COVID-19 samples were obtained from the United States, Italy and Spain. PBMCs, B-cell-depleted T cells, or T cells were the source of the cDNA or gDNA that made up the material.

In Seattle, patients joined the study during active infection and were tracked longitudinally. How the authors handled the data: Cell counts per sample came from amplifying reference gene primers. Repertoires were generated with immunoSEQ multiplex PCR, while TCRdb's copy carries only in-frame clones and drops some. V, J and clone size were drawn from that table, and D and trimming were deduced from the DNA. The sample holds 250,000 to 300,000 clones, roughly 86% seen once. Trimming left V 4 bases short and J 8 bases short, with 12 bases between. The CDR3 is 13 residues long. Germline values: CDR1 SGHRS, CDR2 YFSETQ.

This sequence was found in a woman aged 55-69 years with COVID-19, enrolled during active disease. V and J are TRBV5-1 and TRBJ1-4; unclear D gene. The sequenced sample was peripheral blood. CDR3 loop: CASSRTGREKLFF. The DNA of the CDR3 is TGCGCCAGCAGCCGGACGGGGAGGGAAAAACTGTTTTTT.